There are many counts of the clone carrying this TCR beta chain. Its specificity is unknown. The data belong to a study of T cells after yellow fever vaccination. Study as a whole: Each low-cell-number fraction was prepared by means of SMART-Seq v4 Ultra Low Input.

Study results and limitations: Just a small share of clonotypes turned up in the CD4 compartment as well as the CD8 compartment. Contaminants from the bulk population, in the form of abundant clonotypes, could be found in FACS-sorted repertoires.

CDR1 SGHRS and CDR2 YFSETQ come from the germline V gene. Trimming pared 4 bases from V and 2 bases from J, leaving 12 bases between. The CDR3 is 14 amino acids. TCRdb analysed the 5' RACE reads with MiXCR anew, one entry per CDR3 protein. Of some 120,000 distinct CDR3 sequences listed, 6.5% to 8% are singletons. Here the sequenced sample was CD4+ T cells sorted from PBMCs, taken roughly 10 days after the first yellow fever vaccination. The chain carries TRBV5-1 and TRBJ2-5, with D perhaps TRBD2 (5 bases). The sequence derives from a man in his late teens or twenties who received the YFV17D yellow fever vaccine. The CDR3: CASSPGKIQETQYF. DNA for the CDR3: TGCGCCAGCAGCCCGGGAAAGATTCAAGAGACCCAGTACTTC.